This T cell receptor (beta chain) was documented in a study of blood T cell repertoires in COVID-19. Generated by immunoSEQ multiplex PCR, the TCRdb table keeps only in-frame clones and is missing some. The profile shows 120,000 to 150,000 clones, about nine tenths of them singletons. With 0 bases clipped from V and 2 bases from J, the junction kept 8 bases outside the gene matches. Germline V CDR1 and CDR2: SGDLS, YYNGEE. The CDR3 has 16 amino acids. Only one count was recorded for this clone. The sequence derives from a woman aged 50 to 60 with acute or convalescent COVID-19. This chain joins TRBV9 and TRBJ2-7; 7 bases match TRBD2. Input material: peripheral blood. CDR3 residues: CASSVELREPPYEQYF. In DNA, the CDR3 is TGTGCCAGCAGCGTAGAGTTGCGGGAGCCTCCCTACGAGCAGTACTTC.